The clone carrying this TCR beta chain has at least ten counts. Germline loops: CDR1 MNHEY, CDR2 SVGEGT. CDR3 length: 13 residues. V lost 6 bases and J lost 3; bases outside the gene matches: 4. The data belong to a study of blood T cells in healthy people across ages. Then a second PCR, running about 7 to 11 cycles, was carried out with a sample-barcoded 5' primer and a J-beta primer mix. Each cDNA molecule carried a tag from a template-switch adaptor that contained 12 random nucleotides. Each sample yielded at least 2.5 million CDR3-containing paired-end reads. MiXCR was run by TCRdb on the 5' RACE reads, yielding one entry per CDR3 protein. The data hold nearly 800,000 distinct CDR3 sequences, with around 25% observed a single time. Researchers isolated at least 6.5 million PBMCs per sample. A further study also used this sample, focusing on T cells of mothers and their children. Turning to that study: For related and unrelated pairs alike, thymic selection shapes TCR recombination output similarly.

The specimen was blood. The receptor's source is a boy aged 10-17 years in good health. The rearrangement uses TRBV6-2 or TRBV6-3 and TRBJ1-1; 7 positions agree with TRBD1. CDR3 in DNA: TGTGCCAGCAGACCTACAGGGGACACTGAAGCTTTCTTT. Amino acids: CASRPTGDTEAFF.